This TCR beta chain comes out of a study of brain T cells in children with intractable seizures. A single count supports this clone. Germline assignment: CDR1 SEHNR and CDR2 FQNEAQ (reference sequence). The CDR3 sequence is 16 residues long. V gave up 4 bases and J gave up 7 bases; unmatched junction bases: 12. Assay used: immunoSEQ multiplex PCR; TCRdb lists only in-frame clones, some missing. The repertoire holds roughly 80,000 clones, with around 91% as singletons. This chain connects TRBV7-9 to TRBJ2-1; TRBD2 matches 8 bases. The sample consisted of peripheral blood, taken at surgery. This TCR was sampled from a girl aged 2-10 years with Rasmussen encephalitis and intractable seizures. CDR3: CASSSITGGPRNEQFF. The CDR3 DNA sequence: TGTGCCAGCAGCTCCATAACGGGGGGGCCCAGAAATGAGCAGTTCTTC.